Given below is one T cell receptor beta chain in context. Reverse transcription of about 0.45 to 1 ug RNA was performed with random hexamers. Across 54 Vbeta and 13 Jbeta, TCR beta CDR3 was amplified with immunoSEQ multiplex PCR. TCRdb itself ran the immunoSEQ multiplex PCR reads through MiXCR, one entry per CDR3 protein. The repertoire includes roughly 200,000 distinct CDR3 sequences, roughly 96% of them detected once, and under 0.12% sits in the top ten. This sample is part of a study of CD8 T cells in Susac syndrome. CD8+ and CD4+ T cells were negatively isolated; TEMRA cells were FACS-enriched. With 8 bases removed from V and 6 bases from J, the gap between germline ends came to 12 bases. The CDR3 totals 12 residues. Germline CDR1 reads MNHEY; CDR2 reads SVGAGI.

This clonotype originated in a human donor in good health. Input material: CD4+ T cells from PBMCs. The chain employs TRBV6-5 and TRBJ2-3; D tentatively fits TRBD1 or TRBD2 (5 bases each). The CDR3 bases are TGTGCCAGCGGCCGGGGCCGGGATACGCAGTATTTT. This codes for CASGRGRDTQYF.